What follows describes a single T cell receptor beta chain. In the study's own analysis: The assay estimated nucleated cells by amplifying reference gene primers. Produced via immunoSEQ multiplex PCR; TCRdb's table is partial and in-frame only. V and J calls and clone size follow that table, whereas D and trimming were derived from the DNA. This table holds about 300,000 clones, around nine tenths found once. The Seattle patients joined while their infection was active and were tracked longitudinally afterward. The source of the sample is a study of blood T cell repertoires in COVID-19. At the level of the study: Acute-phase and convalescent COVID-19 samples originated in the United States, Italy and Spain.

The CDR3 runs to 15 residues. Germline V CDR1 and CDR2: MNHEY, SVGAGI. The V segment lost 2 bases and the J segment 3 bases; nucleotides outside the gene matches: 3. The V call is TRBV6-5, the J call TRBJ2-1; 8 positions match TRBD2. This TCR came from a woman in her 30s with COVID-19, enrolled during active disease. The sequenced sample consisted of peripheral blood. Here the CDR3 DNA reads TGTGCCAGCAGTTACGGGCTAGCGGGCTACAATGAGCAGTTCTTC. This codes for CASSYGLAGYNEQFF.